What follows describes a single T cell receptor beta chain. Its matching antigen is unknown. This record comes from a study of CD8 T cells in ankylosing spondylitis. Study-level results: According to the report, clones linked to the disease were significantly enriched in matched synovial fluid samples taken from ankylosing spondylitis patients. A TCR beta motif of 7 or 8 highly homologous variants appeared characteristic of ankylosing spondylitis blood.

Germline CDR1 MDHEN, CDR2 SYDVKM. CDR3 length: 16 amino acids. Trimming took 5 bases from V and 1 from J, leaving 16 bases between them. TCR beta libraries were made by quantitative 5'-RACE with molecular barcodes. In TCRdb, the 5' RACE reads were re-called with MiXCR into one record per CDR3 protein. Here the sample spans about 160,000 distinct CDR3 sequences, approximately 16% being singletons. The material sequenced was blood, either unsorted or a sorted T cell fraction (not recorded which). The rearrangement joins TRBV28 to TRBJ2-3, with D unclear. This clonotype originated in a male donor with ankylosing spondylitis or in good health (not recorded which). In DNA form, the CDR3 reads TGTGCCAGCAGTCAATACCACGGGCCAGGCACAGATACGCAGTATTTT. Amino acids: CASSQYHGPGTDTQYF.